This paragraph covers one T cell receptor beta chain sequence. Its antigen is as yet unknown. This sample stems from a study of Ad26.COV2.S vaccination and SARS-CoV-2 variants. As for the study in general: Doses of Ad26.COV2.S were injected into muscle once or twice, 56 days apart. Overall study findings and caveats: Non-spike TCR breadth showed similarity between vaccine and placebo recipients.

Clones were sequenced by immunoSEQ multiplex PCR, and TCRdb holds only the in-frame ones, with some missing. This sample has about 440,000 clones, with 70% to 90% found just once. Treatment denoted: some 19 received Ad26.COV2.S at low or high dose, single or two shots; 5 received placebo; per-sample allocation not given. Collection of samples fell on day 63 after the first vaccine or placebo injection. Trimming removed 2 bases at V and 2 bases at J, with 13 bases between. The germline gives CDR1 SGHAT, CDR2 FQDESV (reference sequence). The CDR3 is made up of 15 amino acids. This rearrangement joins TRBV11-1 to TRBJ2-7, with D perhaps matching TRBD1 (6 bases). This sequence originates from a person between 18 and 59 years old who received the Ad26.COV2.S COVID-19 vaccine or a placebo. The sample consisted of peripheral blood, taken in a trial of Ad26.COV2.S vaccine versus placebo. DNA for the CDR3: TGTGCCAGCAGCTTATACCAGGGGAATACCTACGAGCAGTACTTC. Translating gives CASSLYQGNTYEQYF.